A selection of T cell receptor beta chains follows, all from one sample in a study of CD8 T cells in Susac syndrome. TCRdb passed the immunoSEQ multiplex PCR reads through MiXCR, listing each CDR3 protein once. Among hundreds of thousands of distinct CDR3 sequences listed, 85% were seen once. Sequences were obtained from CD8+ T cells from PBMCs. The receptor source for this set is a human donor with multiple sclerosis. CDR3s include the opening cysteine and the closing phenylalanine or tryptophan. The D gene is left open where the match is weak. Only part of the rows carry a size: once, few, many, or a class if the clone is expanded.

>15|TRBV6-5|TRBJ2-7|.|.
TGTGCCAGCAGTTACTCGACCAGGGCGGTTTACGAGCAGTACTTC
CASSYSTRAVYEQYF
>16|TRBV15|TRBJ2-5|TRBD2|.
TGTGCCACCAGCAGAGACGGGGGGGTTGCAGGAGAGACCCAGTACTTC
CATSRDGGVAGETQYF
>14|TRBV5-1|TRBJ2-1|.|.
TGCGCCAGCGGATCGAACGGGGGTTACAATGAGCAGTTCTTC
CASGSNGGYNEQFF
>13|TRBV6-1|TRBJ1-1|.|.
TGTGCCACCCATCCGGTAGGGGTCACTGAAGCTTTCTTT
CATHPVGVTEAFF
>13|TRBV7-9|TRBJ2-7|.|medium-sized
TGTGCCAGCAGCTTTACCCACAGCTACGAGCAGTACTTC
CASSFTHSYEQYF
>16|TRBV4-2|TRBJ2-7|TRBD2|.
TGTGCCAGCAGCCTTGGCGGAGGACTAGCGGGATACGAGCAGTACTTC
CASSLGGGLAGYEQYF
>15|TRBV28|TRBJ1-5|.|.
TGTGCCAGCAGTCCGCCTGGGCAGGCTAATCAGCCCCAGCATTTT
CASSPPGQANQPQHF
>13|TRBV27|TRBJ2-3|TRBD2|.
TGTGCCAGCGGAACGACTAGCGCCCATACGCAGTATTTT
CASGTTSAHTQYF
>13|TRBV5-4|TRBJ2-1|TRBD1|.
TGTGCCAGCAGCTTTTGGGACAGCTATGAGCAGTTCTTC
CASSFWDSYEQFF
>18|TRBV5-6|TRBJ1-3|.|.
TGTGCCAGCAGCTTTACTACCCTCACGGACCTTGGCTTCAACACCATATATTTT
CASSFTTLTDLGFNTIYF
>12|TRBV11-2|TRBJ2-7|.|few
TGTGCCAGCAGCCCAAGATGGCGCGAGCAGTACTTC
CASSPRWREQYF
>15|TRBV20-1|TRBJ2-7|TRBD2|.
TGCAGTGCTAGATCCGGGACTAGCGGGTCTTACGAGCAGTACTTC
CSARSGTSGSYEQYF
>16|TRBV28|TRBJ2-1|.|.
TGTGCCAGCAGTCGTCGGGGGGCGGGCTTCTACAATGAGCAGTTCTTC
CASSRRGAGFYNEQFF
>14|TRBV27|TRBJ1-3|TRBD1|once
TGTGCCAGCCGACAGGGATTGTCTGGAAACACCATATATTTT
CASRQGLSGNTIYF
>16|TRBV7-9|TRBJ2-2|.|.
TGTGCCAGCAGCTTACCGGGAGCGGGGAACACCGGGGAGCTGTTTTTT
CASSLPGAGNTGELFF
>14|TRBV20-1|TRBJ2-3|.|.
TGCAGTGCTAGACTTAGCTATTCCCAAGATACGCAGTATTTT
CSARLSYSQDTQYF
>15|TRBV3-1|TRBJ2-7|.|.
TGTGCCAGCAGCCAGGCCCTACCCCTAGGGTACGAGCAGTACTTC
CASSQALPLGYEQYF
>14|TRBV20-1|TRBJ1-6|.|.
TGCAGTGCTAGAGGTCGGAGGGGAGGTTCACCCCTCCACTTT
CSARGRRGGSPLHF
>16|TRBV3-1|TRBJ1-2|TRBD1|.
TGTGCCAGCAGCCAAGACGACAGGGGCACTGCCTATGGCTACACCTTC
CASSQDDRGTAYGYTF
>12|TRBV5-4|TRBJ2-2|.|.
TGTGCCAGCAGCTTGCAGGGGGGGGAGCTGTTTTTT
CASSLQGGELFF
>16|TRBV4-3|TRBJ1-3|.|.
TGCGCCAGCAGCCAAGATGGGGGGGCAAGTGGAAACACCATATATTTT
CASSQDGGASGNTIYF
>14|TRBV28|TRBJ2-3|.|.
TGTGCCAGCAGTCATAGTGACTTTCGGGATACGCAGTATTTT
CASSHSDFRDTQYF
>15|TRBV15|TRBJ2-1|.|.
TGTGCCACCAGCGCACCCCCCGAGGCAATCAATGAGCAGTTCTTC
CATSAPPEAINEQFF
>19|TRBV5-1|TRBJ2-7|TRBD2|.
TGCGCCAGCAGCTCGGACTTTTCCCTGACTAGCGGGAGTGGCTACGAGCAGTACTTC
CASSSDFSLTSGSGYEQYF
>14|TRBV6-1|TRBJ2-1|.|few
TGTGCCAGCAGCCGGCCTTTACGACGGAATGAGCAGTTCTTC
CASSRPLRRNEQFF
>17|TRBV20-1|TRBJ2-1|TRBD2|once
TGCAGTGCTAGGAGAAGAGCGCGGGAGGTCTCCTACAATGAGCAGTTCTTC
CSARRRAREVSYNEQFF
>15|TRBV2|TRBJ1-3|.|.
TGTGCCAGCAGTGAAACTCTGAGCTCTGGAAACACCATATATTTT
CASSETLSSGNTIYF
>15|TRBV12-3/TRBV12-4|TRBJ2-7|.|once
TGTGCCAGCACCCCGACATTGGCCGGAGGCTCCGAGCAGTACTTC
CASTPTLAGGSEQYF
>19|TRBV6-1|TRBJ1-2|.|.
TGTGCCAGCAGTCGAATCCTTGGAGAATTCAGGGGCCGGAACTATGGCTACACCTTC
CASSRILGEFRGRNYGYTF
>14|TRBV15|TRBJ2-7|.|few
TGTGCCACCGGACGGGGCTGGAGCTCCTACGAGCAGTACTTC
CATGRGWSSYEQYF
>17|TRBV12-3/TRBV12-4|TRBJ1-5|.|.
TGTGCCAGCACCCTATTGGTGGGGAACACTGGCTATCAGCCCCAGCATTTT
CASTLLVGNTGYQPQHF
>13|TRBV30|TRBJ1-4|.|.
TGTGCCTGGAGTCCTGGTCCTAATGAAAAACTGTTTTTT
CAWSPGPNEKLFF
>15|TRBV6-1|TRBJ2-7|TRBD1|.
TGTGCCAGCAGCAAGCCGGGACAGGGGCCCCTCGAGCAGTACTTC
CASSKPGQGPLEQYF
>14|TRBV12-3/TRBV12-4|TRBJ2-3|.|.
TGTGCCAGCAGTCCGCTAACAGGCGGAGATACGCAGTATTTT
CASSPLTGGDTQYF
>15|TRBV7-3|TRBJ2-7|.|.
TGTGCCAGCAGCCCCCTAGCGAGCAGCTCCTACGAGCAGTACTTC
CASSPLASSSYEQYF
>16|TRBV2|TRBJ2-2|TRBD2|.
TGTGCCAGCTTACCAACCCGGGAGGCTCACACCGGGGAGCTGTTTTTT
CASLPTREAHTGELFF
>13|TRBV10-2|TRBJ1-2|.|once
TGCGCCAGCAGTGGCGGAGTTAACTATGGCTACACCTTC
CASSGGVNYGYTF
>16|TRBV7-2|TRBJ2-7|TRBD2|few
TGTGCCAGCAGCCCCGAACTAGCGCGAGAGGGATACGAGCAGTACTTC
CASSPELAREGYEQYF
>15|TRBV28|TRBJ2-7|TRBD1|.
TGTGCCAGCAGTTCTCCTCGGGACAGGGGCTACGAGCAGTACTTC
CASSSPRDRGYEQYF
>14|TRBV11-3|TRBJ2-1|TRBD1|.
TGTGCCAGCAGCGGACAGGGGGGCCTCCATGAGCAGTTCTTC
CASSGQGGLHEQFF
>16|TRBV4-3|TRBJ2-5|.|.
TGCGCCAGCAGCCAAATCCTCCAGCGGCCCCAAGAGACCCAGTACTTC
CASSQILQRPQETQYF
>13|TRBV14|TRBJ1-1|.|.
TGTGCCAGCAGAGCAGGGGAAAACACTGAAGCTTTCTTT
CASRAGENTEAFF
>13|TRBV12-3/TRBV12-4|TRBJ2-7|.|.
TGTGCCAGCAGTTTTAGCGCATCCTACGAGCAGTACTTC
CASSFSASYEQYF
>14|TRBV7-9|TRBJ1-2|.|.
TGTGCCAGCAGCATACAGGAGGTCCTCTATGGCTACACCTTC
CASSIQEVLYGYTF
>10|TRBV28|TRBJ2-7|.|few
TGTGCCTCGTCCCGCTACGAGCAGTACTTC
CASSRYEQYF
>17|TRBV7-9|TRBJ2-7|TRBD1|.
TGTGCCAGCAGCTTAGGTGGCCCCGGGACAGGGTTCAACGAGCAGTACTTC
CASSLGGPGTGFNEQYF
>16|TRBV20-1|TRBJ2-1|TRBD2|.
TGCAGTGCTAGAGATCCTAGCGGGAGCTCCTACAATGAGCAGTTCTTC
CSARDPSGSSYNEQFF
>14|TRBV6-5|TRBJ2-1|TRBD1|.
TGTGCCAGCACCTACGGGCAGGGGGCTTATGAGCAGTTCTTC
CASTYGQGAYEQFF
>17|TRBV4-1|TRBJ2-5|TRBD1|.
TGCGCCAGCAGCCAAGGCCCGGACAGGCAAGTTGGGGAGACCCAGTACTTC
CASSQGPDRQVGETQYF
>13|TRBV28|TRBJ1-1|.|.
TGTGCCAGCGGGGGTGTTCGGAGCACTGAAGCTTTCTTT
CASGGVRSTEAFF
>17|TRBV28|TRBJ2-2|TRBD1|.
TGTGCCAGCAGTTTACTAAACAGGGGGCTCAACACCGGGGAGCTGTTTTTT
CASSLLNRGLNTGELFF
>16|TRBV6-5|TRBJ2-5|TRBD2|.
TGTGCCAGCAGTTACAACCTAGCGGGAGACATAAAGACCCAGTACTTC
CASSYNLAGDIKTQYF
>19|TRBV11-2|TRBJ2-1|TRBD2|.
TGTGCCAGCAGCTTAGATCTAGGACTAGCGGGAGGGCCCTACAATGAGCAGTTCTTC
CASSLDLGLAGGPYNEQFF
>16|TRBV7-9|TRBJ2-7|TRBD1|.
TGTGCCAGCAGCGATACAGGGGGCAGCCCGTCCTACGAGCAGTACTTC
CASSDTGGSPSYEQYF
>16|TRBV7-9|TRBJ2-7|.|.
TGTGCCAGCAGCTTAAGTCCCACAGTCAGCTCCTACGAGCAGTACTTC
CASSLSPTVSSYEQYF
>15|TRBV19|TRBJ2-5|.|.
TGTGCCAGTAGTATAGTAACGGGAGCGGGAGAGACCCAGTACTTC
CASSIVTGAGETQYF
>15|TRBV20-1|TRBJ2-7|TRBD1|.
TGCAGTGCTAGACCCTCAGGGGGCCCTGCCTACGAGCAGTACTTC
CSARPSGGPAYEQYF
>16|TRBV7-9|TRBJ2-1|TRBD2|.
TGTGCCAGCAGCCAGGGACTAGCGGGATCCGCGGATGAGCAGTTCTTC
CASSQGLAGSADEQFF
>15|TRBV7-6|TRBJ1-2|.|.
TGTGCCAGCAGCTCCAGGGACGACCCGCCCTATGGCTACACCTTC
CASSSRDDPPYGYTF
>16|TRBV5-4|TRBJ2-7|TRBD1|.
TGTGCCAGCAGCAACAACCCCCGGGACAGGGGATACGAGCAGTACTTC
CASSNNPRDRGYEQYF